This TCR beta chain stems from a study of identical twins (dated by TCRdb to 2015 to 2016). In terms of the full investigation: TCR alpha and beta repertoires from monozygotic twins, unrelated adults of various ages and cord blood were deep-sequenced to test whether fetal clonotypes persist. To rule out contamination, replicate twin experiments were performed at different times with different library preparation protocols. Here is what the overall study found, with its caveats: Because the same donors could not be followed over many years, the conclusions depended on cross-sectional statistical analysis. Fewer insertions were carried by abundant cord blood beta clonotypes, a similar but weaker trend appeared in young adult naive repertoires, and no such trend appeared in memory repertoires. Out-of-frame TCR alpha sharing in monozygotic twins was systematically underestimated by recombination models, whereas sharing between unrelated individuals was in agreement with the recombination models. Zero-insertion analyses could be partly confounded by invariant T cells such as MAIT and iNKT, although diverse VJ usage argued against such confounding for most clonotypes. Compared with coincidental sharing between unrelated individuals, out-of-frame TCR alpha sequences shared between twins had an excess of sequences with low generation probability. Excess twin sharing in beta out-of-frame sequences was weaker because fewer shared sequences lowered the signal-to-noise ratio.

The library relied on 5' RACE. This sample was sequenced with an Illumina HiSeq 2000. Template switching introduced a universal primer binding site; the final cDNA contained a unique molecular identifier, enabling accurate counting of TCR cDNA molecules. Specific primers in the conserved constant-segment region were used to synthesize first-strand cDNA for the TCR alpha and beta chains. Each cDNA library was double barcoded, with a SMART-Mk sample barcode plus Illumina barcodes, to control for contamination. TruSeq adapter sequences and Illumina sample barcodes were added in two successive PCR steps. TCR alpha and beta cDNA libraries were sequenced on the Illumina HiSeq platform with custom primers. For the original study's pipeline: Raw reads were processed with MiGEC to extract unique molecular identifiers, and MiXCR was used to determine CDR3 positions. For each individual, recombination models were inferred using an EM algorithm with the repgenHMM and IGoR tools. The analysis of shared clonotypes was done with the tcR package in R, with sharing normalized by the product of cloneset sizes. To study raw recombination free of thymic and clonal selection effects, out-of-frame nonproductive sequences were analyzed. TCRdb reanalyzed the raw reads on its own, using fastp at Q25 for trimming and MiXCR for clone calling, and kept in-frame beta chains. Entries are consolidated by CDR3 protein sequence, retaining the most common genes and DNA. These V and J calls derive from TCRdb rather than the authors' analysis. The sample has 750,000 to 950,000 distinct CDR3 sequences on record, 9% to 15% of them singletons. The ten most abundant clones make up under 2% of the sample.

From the germline V gene (reference sequence), CDR1 is DFQATT and CDR2 is SNEGSKA. Trimming takes 6 bases from V and 0 bases from J, and the germline ends sit 12 bases apart. The CDR3 covers 14 residues, taking in both the cysteine and the phenylalanine. Solely the CDR3 DNA is kept, with 42 bases framed from the first base. Only healthy Caucasian donors were included. The twin cohort comprised three pairs of female monozygotic twins, all aged about 18 to 29 years. RNA for TCR libraries was isolated from peripheral blood mononuclear cells. This clonotype was seen repeatedly, ten times or more. It has no known antigen specificity. Base qualities are missing; no much larger clone stands one base away. The same specimen was also included in a second study, on yellow fever vaccine responses in identical twins. Drawing on the second study: According to the authors, in identical twins the way T cells responded to vaccination appeared partly convergent and partly personalized. Focusing on identical twins, the study followed the T cell clones that responded to the vaccine, and did so with precision.

This TCR was recovered from a woman between 18 and 29 years old in good health. The source material was PBMCs. The rearrangement combines TRBV20-1 with TRBJ2-1; TRBD2 is a possible D gene, resting on 7 matching bases. The DNA is as follows: TGCAGTGCGCCGGGGGGCCTCTCCTACAATGAGCAGTTCTTC. It translates as CSAPGGLSYNEQFF.